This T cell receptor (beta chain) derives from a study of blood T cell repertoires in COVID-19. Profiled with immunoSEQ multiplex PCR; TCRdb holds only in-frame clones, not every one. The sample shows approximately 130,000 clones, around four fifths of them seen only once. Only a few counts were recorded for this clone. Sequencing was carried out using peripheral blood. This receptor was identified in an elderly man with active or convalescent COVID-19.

The CDR3 DNA reads as TGTGCCAGCATCCTTAGTGGGACTAGCACCCTCAATGAGCAGTTCTTC. It is translated as CASILSGTSTLNEQFF. The chain has TRBV7-2 and TRBJ2-1; 9 bases are shared with TRBD2. The germline V gene encodes CDR1 SGHTA and CDR2 FQGNSA. The CDR3 is 16 amino acids. Trimming at V came to 7 bases and at J to 6 bases, leaving 13 bases not matched to a gene.